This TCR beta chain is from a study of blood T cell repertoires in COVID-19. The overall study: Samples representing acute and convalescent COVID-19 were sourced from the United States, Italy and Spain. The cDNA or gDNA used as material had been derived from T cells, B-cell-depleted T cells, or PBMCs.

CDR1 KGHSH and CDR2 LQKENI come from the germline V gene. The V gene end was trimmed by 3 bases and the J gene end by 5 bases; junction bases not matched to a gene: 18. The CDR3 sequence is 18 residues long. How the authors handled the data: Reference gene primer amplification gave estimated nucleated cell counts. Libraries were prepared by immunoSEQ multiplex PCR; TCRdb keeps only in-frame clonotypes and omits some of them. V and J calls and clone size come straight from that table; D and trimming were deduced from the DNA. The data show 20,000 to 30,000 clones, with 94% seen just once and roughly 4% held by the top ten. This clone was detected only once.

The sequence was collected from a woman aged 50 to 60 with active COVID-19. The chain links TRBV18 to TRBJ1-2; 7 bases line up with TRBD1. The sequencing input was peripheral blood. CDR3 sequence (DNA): TGTGCCAGCTCACCCAAGGGGGACGTACAGGGGCCTTCTTATGGCTACACCTTC. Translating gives CASSPKGDVQGPSYGYTF. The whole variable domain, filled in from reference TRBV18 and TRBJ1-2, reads NAGVMQNPRHLVRRRGQEARLRCSPMKGHSHVYWYRQLPEEGLKFMVYLQKENIIDESGMPKERFSAEFPKEGPSILRIQQVVRGDSAAYFCASSPKGDVQGPSYGYTFGSGTRLTVV.